The 28 T cell receptor beta chains presented below share a single source sample, sequenced in a study of regulatory T cells in long-lasting Graves disease (dated by TCRdb to the early 2020s). The method behind the library was multiplex PCR. The listed sequencing device is Illumina HiSeq 4000. To build TCR beta libraries, CDR3 regions were amplified by Arm-PCR using iRepertoire HTBI primers. TCRdb trimmed public reads at Q25 via fastp, called clones via MiXCR and kept in-frame beta chains. Duplicate CDR3 protein sequences are folded into a single record with the most common DNA and genes. The table for this sample lists 530,000 or so distinct CDR3 sequences; about 14% of them were counted only once. Of the sample, 10% falls within the top ten clones. The sample's time point, from its label and the paper: newly diagnosed GD, antithyroid drugs for less than 3 months. RNA was extracted from PBMCs in TRIzol for both TCR sequencing and RNA sequencing.

The same data also contributed to another study, on T cells in Graves' hyperthyroidism and ophthalmopathy.

The specimen was peripheral blood mononuclear cells (PBMCs), collected at new diagnosis, from a patient treated with antithyroid drugs. The receptor set was obtained from a man aged 25-45 years with Graves disease. Donor details come from another sample of the same person, matched by shared clones.

This clonotype was detected only a few times. The V and J genes are TRBV20-1 and TRBJ2-3, with TRBD2 identical over 9 bases. Per the germline V gene, CDR1 is DFQATT and CDR2 is SNEGSKA (reference sequence). This CDR3 is 17 amino acids long. J gave up 2 bases and V 2 bases, and 11 bases lay outside the gene matches. CDR3 coding DNA: TGCAGTGCTAGAAGCCCCTTTCTAGCGGGACCCACAGATACGCAGTATTTT. This gives the protein CSARSPFLAGPTDTQYF.

This clonotype was observed many times. A junction end diverges from the germline sequence, so it may reflect a read error. The chain has TRBV7-7 and TRBJ2-1; 13 bases line up with TRBD2. Germline lookup yields CDR1 SSHAT and CDR2 FNYEAQ (reference sequence). CDR3 length: 17 amino acids. CDR3: CASSLVVTSGRSIEQFF. The CDR3 coding sequence is TGTGCTAGCAGCTTAGTGGTGACTAGCGGGAGGAGTATTGAGCAGTTCTTC.

This clonotype has only a few counts. The genes are TRBV29-1 and TRBJ2-7, with 7 bases that match TRBD1. The CDR3 loop spans 12 amino acids. Unmatched junction bases numbered 4, after V lost 4 bases and J lost 4 bases. Germline CDR1 and CDR2: SQVTM and ANQGSEA. The CDR3 sequence is CSVAGGPYEQYF. For the CDR3, the DNA is TGCAGCGTTGCAGGGGGTCCTTACGAGCAGTACTTC.

This clonotype was counted between two and nine times. The J gene is TRBJ1-2, the V gene TRBV2; D unresolved. Germline loops: CDR1 SNHLY, CDR2 FYNNEI. The CDR3 spans 12 residues. Trimming took 3 bases from V and 13 from J, leaving 15 bases between them. The CDR3 sequence: CASSETREGGTF. The CDR3 DNA is TGTGCCAGCAGTGAGACGAGAGAGGGAGGCACCTTC.

This clonotype showed up many times. The gene calls are TRBV6-2 or TRBV6-3 and TRBJ1-2; 7 nucleotides line up with TRBD1. This CDR3 is 14 amino acids long. The V gene's germline CDR1 is MNHEY and CDR2 SVGEGT. The V gene end was trimmed by 3 bases and the J gene end by 3 bases; junction bases not matched to a gene: 4. CDR3 DNA: TGTGCCAGCAGTTATAGGGACAGCTACTATGGCTACACCTTC. Translating gives CASSYRDSYYGYTF.

This clonotype was seen many times. CDR3 nucleotide sequence: TGCGCCAGCAGCTGGGCGACGTTGGAGGGAGATACGCAGTATTTT. It translates to CASSWATLEGDTQYF. The rearrangement links TRBV5-1 to TRBJ2-3, with D possibly matching TRBD2 (6 bases). The V gene lost 3 bases and the J gene lost 5 bases, with 16 bases spanning the gap. Germline CDR1 SGHRS, CDR2 YFSETQ. This CDR3 has 15 residues. The full variable domain, completed using reference TRBV5-1 and TRBJ2-3, is KAGVTQTPRYLIKTRGQQVTLSCSPISGHRSVSWYQQTPGQGLQFLFEYFSETQRNKGNFPGRFSGRQFSNSRSEMNVSTLELGDSALYLCASSWATLEGDTQYFGPGTRLTVL.

This clonotype was counted at least ten times. The chain uses TRBV3-1 and TRBJ2-3; D possibly uses TRBD1 or TRBD2 (5 bases each). CDR3 size: 14 residues. The V end was cut by 4 bases, the J end by 6 bases, with 14 bases between. CDR1 is LGHDT and CDR2 is YNNKEL in the germline V gene (reference sequence). The CDR3 protein is CASSPREGEDTQYF. The CDR3 nucleotides are TGTGCCAGCAGCCCCCGGGAAGGGGAGGATACGCAGTATTTT.

There are many counts of this clonotype. V is TRBV12-3 or TRBV12-4 and J is TRBJ2-7; TRBD1 might be the D (5 bases). V was clipped by 1 base and J by 5 bases, with 15 bases between them. The CDR3 has 15 amino acids. The DNA of the CDR3 is TGTGCCAGCAGTTTAGATTGGCAGGGTCAGGACGAGCAGTACTTC. Its protein product is CASSLDWQGQDEQYF.

This clonotype was recorded at least ten times. The gene calls are TRBV10-3 and TRBJ1-3; D not certain. The germline CDR1 and CDR2 sequences are ENHRY and SYGVKD. The ends were cut back, 2 bases at V and 0 bases at J, with 8 bases in the middle. This CDR3 is built from 15 residues. The CDR3 protein is CAISETERSGNTIYF. The CDR3, as DNA: TGTGCCATCAGTGAGACAGAACGCTCTGGAAACACCATATATTTT.

This clonotype was counted ten times or more. The chain links TRBV24-1 to TRBJ2-3; D possibly corresponds to TRBD2 (5 bases). The CDR3 length is 16 residues. Germline-derived CDR1 and CDR2 are KGHDR and SFDVKD. Between the trimmed V and J ends, which lost 5 bases and 2 bases, there was a span of 16 bases. Here the CDR3 reads CATSGVTAGHTDTQYF. CDR3 coding DNA: TGTGCCACCAGTGGTGTGACGGCGGGCCACACAGATACGCAGTATTTT.

The rearrangement joins TRBV2 to TRBJ2-6; D unresolved. CDR1 is SNHLY, CDR2 FYNNEI, per germline. V was shortened by 8 bases and J by 2 bases, with 10 bases between the two germline ends. The CDR3 sequence is 14 residues long. CDR3 nucleotide sequence: TGTGCCAGCCAGCAGGATACTGGGGCCAACGTCCTGACTTTC. Its translation is CASQQDTGANVLTF.

The V gene is TRBV9, the J gene TRBJ2-5; 13 nucleotides agree with TRBD2. The germline gives CDR1 SGDLS, CDR2 YYNGEE. CDR3 length: 16 amino acids. V was pared by 4 bases and J by 5 bases, with 8 bases of the junction left unmatched. The CDR3 is CASSSGLAGERETQYF. In DNA form, the CDR3 reads TGTGCCAGCAGCTCCGGACTAGCGGGAGAGCGGGAGACCCAGTACTTC.

There are many counts of this clonotype. This rearrangement joins TRBV18 to TRBJ1-1, with TRBD1 matching 7 bases. Germline-derived CDR1 and CDR2 are KGHSH and LQKENI. This CDR3 region has 13 residues. V trimming: 3 bases; J trimming: 11 bases; junction bases outside the gene matches: 9. The CDR3 protein is CASSPRDSRGAFF. DNA for the CDR3: TGTGCCAGCTCACCTCGGGACAGCCGTGGGGCTTTCTTT.

The V call is TRBV14, the J call TRBJ1-4; no definite D call. Trimming shortened V by 4 bases and J by 8 bases, and 20 bases separated the two germline ends. Per germline, CDR1 SGHDN and CDR2 FVKESK. The length of the CDR3 is 16 residues. In nucleotides, the CDR3 is TGTGCCAGCAGCCTCACCGACACCTCCCCATCGGAAAAACTGTTTTTT. This encodes CASSLTDTSPSEKLFF.

This clonotype was counted many times. The CDR3 protein is CASRPQQGADTQYF. CDR3 DNA sequence: TGTGCCAGCAGACCCCAACAGGGTGCAGATACGCAGTATTTT. The rearrangement links TRBV7-2 to TRBJ2-3; a weak D match, TRBD1 (6 bases). Trimming shortened V by 6 bases and J by 4 bases, and 14 bases separated the two germline ends. Germline CDR1 reads SGHTA; CDR2 reads FQGNSA. CDR3 length: 14 amino acids.

This clonotype was counted at least ten times. V usage is TRBV12-3 or TRBV12-4 and J usage is TRBJ2-7; D may be TRBD2 (6 bases). The V end lost 6 bases, the J end lost 6 bases, and 15 bases lay between the germline ends. There are 13 residues in the CDR3. CDR3 in DNA: TGTGCCAGCAGCCCTTTGTACGGGGGCGAGCAGTACTTC. This sequence encodes CASSPLYGGEQYF.

This clonotype appeared once. The rearrangement uses TRBV24-1 and TRBJ2-1; 9 nucleotides agree with TRBD2. With V trimmed by 5 bases and J by 0 bases, 4 bases remained unmatched. The CDR3 consists of 16 residues. The germline gives CDR1 KGHDR, CDR2 SFDVKD. The CDR3 here is CATSVLTSGSYNEQFF. CDR3 bases: TGTGCCACCAGTGTCCTGACTAGCGGCTCCTACAATGAGCAGTTCTTC.

This clonotype was observed many times. This chain joins TRBV28 and TRBJ2-5; D is possibly TRBD2 (6 bases). The V end lost 2 bases, the J end lost 2 bases, and 15 bases lay between the germline ends. The germline V gene encodes CDR1 MDHEN and CDR2 SYDVKM. The CDR3 has 16 residues. Here the CDR3 reads CASSLQYGREQETQYF. The CDR3 nucleotides read TGTGCCAGCAGTTTACAATACGGGAGAGAACAAGAGACCCAGTACTTC.

This clonotype was seen ten or more times. The chain employs TRBV11-1 and TRBJ2-7; no reliable D call. Deletions cut 5 bases from V and 3 bases from J, with 11 bases between. Germline loops: CDR1 SGHAT, CDR2 FQDESV (reference sequence). The CDR3 has 13 amino acids. The CDR3 DNA follows: TGTGCCAGCAGCCCAACACCGATCTACGAGCAGTACTTC. Encoded protein: CASSPTPIYEQYF.

This clonotype was seen ten or more times. The V gene is TRBV30, the J gene TRBJ1-5; 9 bases align to TRBD1. Germline values: CDR1 GTSNPN, CDR2 SVGIG (reference sequence). The junction had 3 bases not matched to a gene; V was cut back by 1 base and J by 2 bases. The CDR3 runs to 15 residues. The CDR3: CAWSGTGDGNQPQHF. The CDR3 coding sequence is TGTGCCTGGAGTGGGACAGGGGACGGCAATCAGCCCCAGCATTTT.

Worth noting for this clonotype: A much larger clone sits a single nucleotide away, making a read error possible. The rearrangement uses TRBV5-1 and TRBJ2-7; D may correspond to TRBD1 or TRBD2 (5 bases each). CDR1 and CDR2 (germline): SGHRS, YFSETQ. The CDR3 has 14 amino acids. The DNA of the CDR3 is TGCGCCAGCAGCTTGGACAGGACTTCCTGCGAGCAGTACTTC. Translation gives CASSLDRTSCEQYF.

This clonotype showed up just a few times. The rearrangement joins TRBV27 to TRBJ1-5, with D perhaps matching TRBD1 (5 bases). Germline CDR1 reads MNHEY; CDR2 reads SMNVEV (reference sequence). Between the trimmed V and J ends, which lost 2 bases and 7 bases, there was a span of 12 bases. The CDR3 is 14 residues long. The CDR3: CASSLGGNGQPQHF. The CDR3 DNA reads as TGTGCCAGCAGTTTAGGGGGGAATGGCCAGCCCCAGCATTTT.

This clonotype turned up a few times. This rearrangement joins TRBV29-1 to TRBJ2-3, with D maybe TRBD2 (6 bases). CDR1 and CDR2 from the germline V gene are SQVTM and ANQGSEA. V was clipped by 7 bases and J by 2 bases, with 10 bases between them. The CDR3 runs 12 residues. The CDR3 DNA sequence: TGCAGCGGGAGGGAATTCACAGATACGCAGTATTTT. It translates to CSGREFTDTQYF.

This clonotype was recorded a few times. This chain joins TRBV20-1 and TRBJ2-1, with 9 bases aligning to TRBD2. CDR1 DFQATT and CDR2 SNEGSKA come from the germline V gene (reference sequence). With V trimmed by 1 base and J by 2 bases, 3 bases remained unmatched. The CDR3 spans 15 residues. The CDR3 here is CSARALAGPYNEQFF. The CDR3 region has the DNA TGCAGTGCTAGAGCACTAGCGGGCCCCTACAATGAGCAGTTCTTC.

V gene TRBV27 combines with J gene TRBJ1-6; the match to TRBD1 covers 9 bases. V shed 5 bases, J shed 7 bases, and the junction held 18 bases outside the gene matches. The CDR3 length is 19 residues. Germline loops: CDR1 MNHEY, CDR2 SMNVEV (reference sequence). CDR3 DNA sequence: TGTGCCAGCAGTCGGGTCCCGGGACAGGGCCGGGATTTGAATTCACCCCTCCACTTT. Residues: CASSRVPGQGRDLNSPLHF.

There are many counts of this clonotype. The chain has TRBV12-3 or TRBV12-4 and TRBJ1-5; 7 bases are a match to TRBD1. J lost 3 bases, V lost 1 base, and 9 bases had no gene match. CDR3 length: 17 residues. The CDR3 bases are TGTGCCAGCAGTTTAGGCGCTTGGACAGGACACAATCAGCCCCAGCATTTT. This sequence encodes CASSLGAWTGHNQPQHF.

The chain is built from TRBV30 and TRBJ1-1; 11 bases match TRBD1. Unmatched junction bases numbered 5, after V lost 2 bases and J lost 0 bases. CDR1 is GTSNPN, CDR2 SVGIG, per germline (reference sequence). The CDR3 spans 16 residues. CDR3 nucleotide sequence: TGTGCCTGGAGTACTGGACAGGGGGCTTTGAACACTGAAGCTTTCTTT. It translates to CAWSTGQGALNTEAFF.

This clonotype was observed at least ten times. The genes are TRBV11-2 and TRBJ2-5; D gene ambiguous. The germline CDR1 and CDR2 sequences are SGHAT and FQNNGV. This CDR3 has 13 residues. Trimming left V 3 bases short and J 0 bases short, with 5 bases between. The CDR3: CASSLDHQETQYF. Written as DNA, the CDR3 is TGTGCCAGCAGCTTGGACCACCAAGAGACCCAGTACTTC.